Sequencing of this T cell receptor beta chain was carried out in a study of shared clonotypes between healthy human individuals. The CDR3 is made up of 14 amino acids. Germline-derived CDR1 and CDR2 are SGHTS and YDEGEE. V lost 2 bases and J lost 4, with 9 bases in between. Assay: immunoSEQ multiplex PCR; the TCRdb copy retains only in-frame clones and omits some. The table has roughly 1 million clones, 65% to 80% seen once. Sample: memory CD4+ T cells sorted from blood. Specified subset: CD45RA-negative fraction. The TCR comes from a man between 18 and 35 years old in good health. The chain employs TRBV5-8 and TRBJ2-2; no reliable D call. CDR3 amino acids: CASSFDVSTGELFF. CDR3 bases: TGTGCCAGCAGCTTCGATGTTAGCACCGGGGAGCTGTTTTTT.